This T cell receptor beta chain was profiled in a study of early T cells in non-severe SARS-CoV-2 infection. For the study at large: Sequenced material consisted of bulk RNA (from unsorted whole blood), and chains were unpaired. Broader study findings: Clonotype matching in VDJdb favored anti-spike CD8 responses and did not capture private and CD4 specificities.

This clonotype was seen ten or more times. The antigen is unknown. Unique molecular identifier tags were affixed to discrete cDNA molecules. TCRdb called the 5' RACE reads again in MiXCR, with one record for every CDR3 protein. The repertoire holds fewer than 35,000 distinct CDR3 sequences, with under 6% as singletons. The clonotype was recovered from an adult who was a healthcare worker with PCR-confirmed SARS-CoV-2 infection or an uninfected control (not recorded which). The sequenced material came from whole blood.

Written as DNA, the CDR3 is TGCGCCAGCAGCCAAGGAGACAGGGAGTTGTCAGATACGCAGTATTTT. This encodes CASSQGDRELSDTQYF. The gene calls are TRBV4-1 and TRBJ2-3; 7 positions agree with TRBD1. This CDR3 is built from 16 residues. With V trimmed by 1 base and J by 4 bases, 8 bases remained unmatched. Germline V gene sequence: CDR1 MGHRA, CDR2 YSYEKL.